This T cell receptor (beta chain) was retrieved from a study of blood T cell repertoires in COVID-19. Original processing methods: Counts of nucleated cells, estimated from reference gene primer amplification, were obtained. TCRdb's copy holds only in-frame clones and misses some; the assay was immunoSEQ multiplex PCR. That table gives V, J and clone size, and the DNA gave D and trimming. The sample carries more than 95,000 clones, about 80% recorded once. CDR3 length: 18 amino acids. Germline CDR1 reads SGHRS; CDR2 reads YFSETQ. After removal of 3 bases from V and 1 base from J, the junction contained 10 bases not matched to a gene.

Sequencing input: peripheral blood. The clonotype comes from a man in his fifties or sixties with acute or convalescent COVID-19. The chain carries TRBV5-1 and TRBJ2-1; 10 bases map to TRBD2. The CDR3 nucleotides read TGCGCCAGCAGCTCGGGAGTGACTAGCGGGTTATCCTACAATGAGCAGTTCTTC. Its translation is CASSSGVTSGLSYNEQFF.